These 18 T cell receptor beta chains were all obtained from the same sample, sequenced in a study of T cell changes during pregnancy in multiple sclerosis. The method was immunoSEQ multiplex PCR; TCRdb's version includes in-frame clones alone and lacks a portion of them. Seen here are roughly 30,000 clones, just over 85% observed once, and the top ten hold less than 0.9%. The sample consisted of CD4+ T cells from peripheral blood mononuclear cells, taken in the first trimester of pregnancy. The receptors were sampled from a female donor in good health, enrolled as a control in a pregnancy study.

In nucleotides, the CDR3 is TGTGCCAGCAGCTTAGGGGCCGTTAGGTACGAGCAGTACTTC. It encodes CASSLGAVRYEQYF. V usage is TRBV7-9 and J usage is TRBJ2-7; D remains ambiguous. CDR3 length equals 14 residues. Trimming took 1 base from V and 4 from J, leaving 11 bases between them. CDR1 is SEHNR and CDR2 is FQNEAQ in the germline V gene (reference sequence).

This CDR3 reads CASSGQGQNQPQHF. CDR3 bases: TGTGCCAGCAGCGGACAGGGGCAAAATCAGCCCCAGCATTTT. The chain uses TRBV2 and TRBJ1-5; 9 bases agree with TRBD1. This CDR3 has 14 residues. With 6 bases clipped from V and 4 bases from J, the junction kept 4 bases outside the gene matches. Germline V CDR1 and CDR2: SNHLY, FYNNEI.

This chain links TRBV4-3 with TRBJ1-2; 7 bases are shared with TRBD1. Trimming removed 2 bases from V and 8 bases from J; junction bases left unmatched: 14. This CDR3 has 16 residues. Germline assignment: CDR1 LGHNA and CDR2 YSLEER. This CDR3 is CASSQSGQAGIFGYTF. The CDR3 DNA is TGCGCCAGCAGCCAATCCGGACAGGCGGGAATATTCGGCTACACCTTC.

The rearrangement joins TRBV11-2 to TRBJ2-2; 10 bases line up with TRBD1. The CDR3 is 16 amino acids. Per germline, CDR1 SGHAT and CDR2 FQNNGV. The junction had 6 bases not matched to a gene; V was cut back by 5 bases and J by 3 bases. The CDR3 DNA reads TGTGCCAGCAGCCCTAGGACAGGGGGAGACACCGGGGAGCTGTTTTTT. Amino acids: CASSPRTGGDTGELFF.

The chain employs TRBV9 and TRBJ2-6; D uncertain. Germline V gene sequence: CDR1 SGDLS, CDR2 YYNGEE. CDR3 length equals 16 residues. Between the trimmed V and J ends, which lost 4 bases and 0 bases, there was a span of 11 bases. The CDR3 loop is CASSKYSNSGANVLTF. The CDR3 DNA reads TGTGCCAGCAGCAAATATTCTAACTCTGGGGCCAACGTCCTGACTTTC.

V gene TRBV7-2 combines with J gene TRBJ1-3; D unresolved. CDR1 is SGHTA, CDR2 FQGNSA, per germline. V shed 4 bases and J shed 3 bases, with 10 bases lying between them. The CDR3 runs 14 residues. The CDR3 region is CASSSQTYGNTIYF. Written as DNA, the CDR3 is TGTGCCAGCAGCTCCCAGACATATGGAAACACCATATATTTT.

The V gene is TRBV7-2, the J gene TRBJ1-3; the match to TRBD1 covers 7 bases. Germline CDR1 SGHTA, CDR2 FQGNSA. Trimming took 6 bases from V and 1 from J; bases not matched to a gene: 9. The CDR3 covers 16 residues. The CDR3 is CASSWSAGGSGNTIYF. In nucleotides, the CDR3 is TGTGCCAGCAGTTGGTCCGCAGGGGGGTCTGGAAACACCATATATTTT.

The chain couples TRBV9 to TRBJ1-5; TRBD1 matches 9 bases. V shed 0 bases, J shed 7 bases, and the junction held 2 bases outside the gene matches. CDR1 and CDR2 (germline): SGDLS, YYNGEE. CDR3 size: 14 residues. The CDR3 sequence: CASSVGQGEQPQHF. Written as DNA, the CDR3 is TGTGCCAGCAGCGTAGGACAGGGGGAACAGCCCCAGCATTTT.

This clone was picked up one time. This sequence joins TRBV11-3 and TRBJ1-2; 7 bases match TRBD1. Germline values: CDR1 SGHNT, CDR2 YENEEA. Trimming removed 4 bases from V and 3 bases from J; junction bases left unmatched: 5. The CDR3 consists of 14 residues. The CDR3 reads CASSSRGRDYGYTF. In DNA, the CDR3 is TGTGCCAGCAGCTCGAGGGGGCGAGACTATGGCTACACCTTC.

The chain joins TRBV5-4 to TRBJ2-2; TRBD2 matches at 10 bases. Germline V gene data show CDR1 as SGHNT and CDR2 as YYREEE (reference sequence). The CDR3 is made up of 16 amino acids. The V segment lost 1 base and the J segment 5 bases; nucleotides outside the gene matches: 5. As DNA, the CDR3 is TGTGCCAGCAGCTTGCAGAGCGGGGGGGGTACCGGGGAGCTGTTTTTT. Translated, it gives CASSLQSGGGTGELFF.

V usage is TRBV7-3 and J usage is TRBJ2-1, with 8 bases aligning to TRBD2. CDR3 length equals 16 residues. After removal of 5 bases from V and 8 bases from J, the junction contained 14 bases not matched to a gene. CDR1 is SGHTA, CDR2 FQGTGA, per germline. CDR3 in amino acids: CASSPMARGAGDEQFF. For the CDR3, the DNA is TGTGCCAGCAGCCCAATGGCGCGGGGGGCGGGCGATGAGCAGTTCTTC.

The rearrangement links TRBV9 to TRBJ2-3, with 7 bases that match TRBD2. Trimming cost V 0 bases and J 3 bases; bases outside gene matches: 4. CDR3 length: 15 amino acids. CDR1 is SGDLS, CDR2 YYNGEE, per germline. The CDR3 protein is CASSVAGGTTDTQYF. CDR3 sequence (DNA): TGTGCCAGCAGCGTAGCGGGGGGAACGACAGATACGCAGTATTTT.

The chain employs TRBV9 and TRBJ1-1, with 7 bases that match TRBD1. The V and J ends lost 0 bases and 0 bases, in that order; junction bases with no gene match: 8. Germline CDR1 reads SGDLS; CDR2 reads YYNGEE. This CDR3 region has 17 residues. This CDR3 reads CASSVGGTDLMNTEAFF. For the CDR3, the DNA is TGTGCCAGCAGCGTAGGAGGGACAGACCTTATGAACACTGAAGCTTTCTTT.

The rearrangement links TRBV5-1 to TRBJ2-5, with D possibly matching TRBD1 (5 bases). V was trimmed by 3 bases and J by 4 bases, leaving 7 bases between them. This CDR3 contains 12 residues. The germline V gene has CDR1 SGHRS and CDR2 YFSETQ. The CDR3 protein is CASSSRVETQYF. The CDR3 DNA follows: TGCGCCAGCAGCTCCAGGGTAGAGACCCAGTACTTC.

The chain employs TRBV7-9 and TRBJ2-7; 8 positions agree with TRBD1. CDR3 length: 15 amino acids. In germline, CDR1 is SEHNR, CDR2 FQNEAQ (reference sequence). The V gene end was trimmed by 5 bases and the J gene end by 7 bases; junction bases not matched to a gene: 13. CDR3 loop: CASSPLGQGAREQYF. The CDR3, as DNA: TGTGCCAGCAGCCCCCTCGGGCAGGGGGCAAGGGAGCAGTACTTC.

The V and J genes are TRBV6-5 and TRBJ1-2; D possibly corresponds to TRBD1 (5 bases). V was cut by 6 bases and J by 0 bases, with 8 bases left in between. CDR3 length: 13 amino acids. CDR1 and CDR2 from the germline V gene are MNHEY and SVGAGI. Here the CDR3 reads CASRDTANYGYTF. The DNA of the CDR3 is TGTGCCAGCAGGGACACTGCTAACTATGGCTACACCTTC.

The rearrangement uses TRBV7-9 and TRBJ2-5; 9 bases map to TRBD1. Germline V gene sequence: CDR1 SEHNR, CDR2 FQNEAQ (reference sequence). The CDR3 is 15 residues long. V was clipped by 5 bases and J by 2 bases; unmatched bases: 6. Here the CDR3 reads CASSKSTGGQETQYF. DNA of the CDR3: TGTGCCAGCAGCAAATCGACAGGGGGGCAAGAGACCCAGTACTTC.

The V and J genes are TRBV7-2 and TRBJ2-7, with 8 nucleotides matching TRBD2. The junction had 6 bases not matched to a gene; V was cut back by 2 bases and J by 3 bases. From germline, CDR1 is SGHTA and CDR2 FQGNSA. CDR3 size: 15 residues. The CDR3 is CASSLHAGGSYEQYF. CDR3 DNA sequence: TGTGCCAGCAGCTTACATGCGGGGGGTAGCTACGAGCAGTACTTC.